What follows are 8 T cell receptor beta chains derived from one specimen sequenced in a study of blood T cell repertoires in COVID-19. Generated by immunoSEQ multiplex PCR, the TCRdb table keeps only in-frame clones and is missing some. The table has about 160,000 clones, more than 65% seen once. Sequenced material: peripheral blood. These receptors all stem from a woman aged 55-70 years with COVID-19, enrolled during active disease.

V gene TRBV5-1 combines with J gene TRBJ2-3; 14 bases agree with TRBD2. The V segment lost 5 bases and the J segment 6 bases; nucleotides outside the gene matches: 11. The CDR3 has 17 amino acids. The germline CDR1 and CDR2 sequences are SGHRS and YFSETQ. In DNA, the CDR3 is TGCGCCAGCAGTAGAACCGGGACTAGCGGGGGTAGCGATACGCAGTATTTT. This translates into CASSRTGTSGGSDTQYF.

The V gene is TRBV28, the J gene TRBJ2-2, with 7 bases fitting TRBD1. Germline CDR1 reads MDHEN; CDR2 reads SYDVKM. This CDR3 has 18 amino acids. V shed 6 bases and J 1 base; nucleotides not matched to a gene: 14. CDR3 nucleotides: TGTGCCAGCAGAACCCTTGCACCGGGACAGATGAACACCGGGGAGCTGTTTTTT. Protein sequence: CASRTLAPGQMNTGELFF.

In its sample, this clone was seen once. The chain is built from TRBV13 and TRBJ2-7; 7 bases are a match to TRBD1. There are 14 residues in the CDR3. J was trimmed by 0 bases and V by 3 bases; bases with no gene match: 2. Germline V gene sequence: CDR1 PRHDT, CDR2 FYEKMQ (reference sequence). The CDR3 region is CASSFTGVSYEQYF. In DNA, the CDR3 is TGTGCCAGCAGCTTTACAGGGGTCTCCTACGAGCAGTACTTC.

The rearrangement links TRBV5-5 to TRBJ2-2; TRBD1 matches at 7 bases. With 0 bases clipped from V and 1 base from J, the junction kept 0 bases outside the gene matches. Germline loops: CDR1 SGHKS, CDR2 YYEKEE (reference sequence). The CDR3 is made up of 15 amino acids. CDR3 DNA sequence: TGTGCCAGCAGCTTGGCAGGGGGGAACACCGGGGAGCTGTTTTTT. It specifies CASSLAGGNTGELFF. The complete variable domain, with remaining parts taken from reference TRBV5-5 and TRBJ2-2, reads DAGVTQSPTHLIKTRGQQVTLRCSPISGHKSVSWYQQVLGQGPQFIFQYYEKEERGRGNFPDRFSARQFPNYSSELNVNALLLGDSALYLCASSLAGGNTGELFFGEGSRLTVL.

The J gene is TRBJ2-1, the V gene TRBV2; 10 bases agree with TRBD2. This CDR3 is built from 14 residues. Germline CDR1 SNHLY, CDR2 FYNNEI. The V gene end was trimmed by 6 bases and the J gene end by 8 bases; junction bases not matched to a gene: 7. This CDR3 is CASRERGGRDEQFF. The CDR3 DNA reads as TGTGCCAGCAGAGAGCGGGGGGGCAGGGATGAGCAGTTCTTC. Together with reference TRBV2 and TRBJ2-1, the CDR3 gives the full variable domain: EPEVTQTPSHQVTQMGQEVILRCVPISNHLYFYWYRQILGQKVEFLVSFYNNEISEKSEIFDDQFSVERPDGSNFTLKIRSTKLEDSAMYFCASRERGGRDEQFFGPGTRLTVL.

The V gene is TRBV29-1, the J gene TRBJ1-1, with 8 bases lining up with TRBD1. Germline values: CDR1 SQVTM, CDR2 ANQGSEA. CDR3 size: 13 residues. Losses at the gene ends were 4 bases for V and 9 bases for J; bases not matched to a gene: 10. The CDR3 nucleotides read TGCAGCGTTGTGCCAGGGGGCGGTTTGAAAGCTTTCTTT. Amino acid sequence: CSVVPGGGLKAFF.

This clone was picked up one time. J is TRBJ1-3 and V is TRBV7-2; 8 bases agree with TRBD1. J gave up 2 bases and V 5 bases, and 14 bases lay outside the gene matches. The CDR3 is 18 amino acids. The germline CDR1 and CDR2 sequences are SGHTA and FQGNSA. The CDR3 sequence is CASSLTPGQGVAGNTIYF. The DNA of the CDR3 is TGTGCCAGCAGCCTCACCCCCGGACAGGGTGTGGCTGGAAACACCATATATTTT.

V is TRBV5-4 and J is TRBJ2-1; 10 positions agree with TRBD2. This CDR3 spans 15 amino acids. Germline CDR1 is SGHNT and CDR2 is YYREEE (reference sequence). V lost 2 bases and J lost 6; bases outside the gene matches: 5. The DNA for the CDR3 is TGTGCCAGCAGCTTATGGACTAGCGGCGCCAATGAGCAGTTCTTC. It codes for CASSLWTSGANEQFF.